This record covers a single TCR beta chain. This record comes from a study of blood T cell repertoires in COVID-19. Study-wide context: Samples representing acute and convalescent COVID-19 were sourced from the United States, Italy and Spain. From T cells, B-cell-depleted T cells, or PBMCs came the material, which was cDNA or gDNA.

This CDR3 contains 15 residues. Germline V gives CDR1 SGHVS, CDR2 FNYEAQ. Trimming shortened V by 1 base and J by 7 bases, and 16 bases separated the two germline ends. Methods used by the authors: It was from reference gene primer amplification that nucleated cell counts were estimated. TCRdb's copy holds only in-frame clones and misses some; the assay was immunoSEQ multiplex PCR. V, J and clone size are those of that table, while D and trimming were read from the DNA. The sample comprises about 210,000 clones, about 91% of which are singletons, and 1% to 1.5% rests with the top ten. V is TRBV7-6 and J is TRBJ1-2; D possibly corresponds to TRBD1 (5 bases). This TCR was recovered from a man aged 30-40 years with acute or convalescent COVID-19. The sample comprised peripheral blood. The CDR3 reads CASSLVPDKTGGYTF. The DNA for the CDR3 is TGTGCCAGCAGCTTAGTCCCGGACAAAACAGGTGGCTACACCTTC.